A selection of T cell receptor beta chains follows, all from one sample in a study of blood T cell repertoires in COVID-19. Profiling relied on immunoSEQ multiplex PCR, and the TCRdb table lists in-frame clones only, not all of them. Of 250,000 to 300,000 clones listed, roughly 90% are singletons. Sequenced input: peripheral blood. These receptors originate from a woman aged 30 to 39 with COVID-19, enrolled during active disease. CDR3s include the opening cysteine and the closing phenylalanine or tryptophan. The order of the fields is clone size, D gene, V gene, J gene, CDR3 DNA, CDR3 protein. The D gene is left open where the match is weak. Clone size appears in some rows only: once, few, many, or a class for an expanded clone.

.	.	TRBV4-1	TRBJ1-2	TGCGCCAGCGGAAGCGGGGCAGCTAACTATGGCTACACCTTC	CASGSGAANYGYTF
.	TRBD2	TRBV6-5	TRBJ2-7	TGTGCCAGCCGTTTCCGGGAGGGCCTTTCGTACGAGCAGTACTTC	CASRFREGLSYEQYF
.	TRBD1	TRBV27	TRBJ2-1	TGTGCCAGCAGAGAGACAGGGGGCGTCGGGCAGTTCTTC	CASRETGGVGQFF
.	TRBD2	TRBV7-2	TRBJ2-1	TGTGCCAGCAGGCTAGCGGGAGGGGTTAATGAGCAGTTCTTC	CASRLAGGVNEQFF
.	TRBD2	TRBV19	TRBJ2-7	TGTGCCAGTAGTAACGGACTAGCGGGATCGGGGGAGCAGTACTTC	CASSNGLAGSGEQYF
.	TRBD1	TRBV7-8	TRBJ2-3	TGTGCCAGCAGCTTAGTCTCCGGGACAGGGCGCACGCAGTATTTT	CASSLVSGTGRTQYF
.	TRBD1	TRBV6-2/TRBV6-3	TRBJ1-1	TGTGCCAGCAGACCTACAGGGGTGACTGAAGCTTTCTTT	CASRPTGVTEAFF
.	TRBD1	TRBV28	TRBJ1-5	TGTGCCAGCAGTTTAAGCAGGGGGGTCAATCAGCCCCAGCATTTT	CASSLSRGVNQPQHF
.	.	TRBV29-1	TRBJ1-2	TGCAGCGTCGCAGGGTCCCGTGGCTACACCTTC	CSVAGSRGYTF
.	.	TRBV2	TRBJ2-3	TGTGCCAGCAGGTTCAGGGAAGCTAGCACAGATACGCAGTATTTT	CASRFREASTDTQYF
.	.	TRBV5-1	TRBJ1-1	TGCGCCAGCAGCTTGGAGGGCAGGGGCACTGAAGCTTTCTTT	CASSLEGRGTEAFF
.	TRBD1	TRBV6-5	TRBJ1-6	TGTGCCAGCAAGGGGGCAGGTAATTCACCCCTCCACTTT	CASKGAGNSPLHF
.	.	TRBV7-9	TRBJ2-2	TGTGCCAGCAGCTTGTTCCCTAGGAACACCGGGGAGCTGTTTTTT	CASSLFPRNTGELFF
.	.	TRBV12-3/TRBV12-4	TRBJ2-1	TGTGCCAGCAGAATTAACAATGAGCAGTTCTTC	CASRINNEQFF
.	.	TRBV9	TRBJ2-3	TGTGCCAGCATGTCAGTGGGCACAGATACGCAGTATTTT	CASMSVGTDTQYF
.	TRBD2	TRBV2	TRBJ2-5	TGTGCCAGCGGGCGGGAGACCCGAGAGACCCAGTACTTC	CASGRETRETQYF
.	.	TRBV18	TRBJ2-1	TGTGCCAGCTCACCGATTTTAGGGACTGGAAACAATGAGCAGTTCTTC	CASSPILGTGNNEQFF
.	TRBD1	TRBV6-5	TRBJ1-6	TGTGCCAGCAGCCTTGGGGGACAGGGAGATTCACCCCTCCACTTT	CASSLGGQGDSPLHF
few	.	TRBV7-9	TRBJ2-7	TGTGCCAGCAGCCCTACAGGGCTAGGCGACGAGCAGTACTTC	CASSPTGLGDEQYF
once	.	TRBV2	TRBJ1-3	TGTGCCAGCACCAAAGGCGGGTCTGGAAACACCATATATTTT	CASTKGGSGNTIYF
.	TRBD2	TRBV19	TRBJ2-3	TGTGCCAGTAGTATGATGGTGGGAGGGGTAACAGATACGCAGTATTTT	CASSMMVGGVTDTQYF
.	TRBD1	TRBV7-2	TRBJ1-2	TGTGCCAGCAGCCCACAGGGGGCCGACTATGGCTACACCTTC	CASSPQGADYGYTF